This TCR beta chain was recovered during a study of blood T cell repertoires in COVID-19 (dated by TCRdb to the early 2020s). General notes on the study: The collaborator samples originated in the United States, Italy and Spain and spanned the acute and convalescent phases of COVID-19. The material from the prospective study consisted of cDNA or gDNA derived from T cells, B-cell-depleted T cells, or PBMCs. Subjects who had been exposed to COVID-19, were actively infected with it, or had recovered from it provided the deeply sampled blood TCRbeta repertoires that made up the dataset. A freely available public database, intended as a resource for researchers studying the immune response to SARS-CoV-2, is where the repertoires were released. Samples were obtained from the ongoing ImmuneRACE study (first 160 participants) and from over 1,000 subjects provided by 6 global collaborators. Nearly every sample came with metadata listing a de-identified subject ID, COVID-19 status, age in years and sex. Where available, HLA class I and class II types were taken from metadata supplied by the sample provider and were not determined by assay-based typing. Study-level results and caveats: Clinical and demographic metadata were provided uncurated, with the amount varying by source and participant.

Between the V and J ends, shortened by 10 bases and 6 bases respectively, the junction contains 12 bases. From a lookup of the germline V gene, CDR1 and CDR2 are WSHSY and SAAADI. CDR3 length: 12 amino acids, cysteine to phenylalanine. The CDR3 DNA has 36 bases and is translated from base 1. TCRbeta CDR3 regions were amplified from genomic DNA by means of the immunoSEQ Assay, a bias-controlled multiplex PCR. Under the source paper's analysis protocol: The number of nucleated cells in each sample was estimated by amplification of reference gene primers within the assay. To quantify the absolute abundance of each unique TCRbeta CDR3 rearrangement, sequence reads were collapsed and filtered. For each sample, productive Simpson clonality was calculated as the square root of Simpson's diversity index over productive rearrangements. In its TCRdb copy, this immuneACCESS table keeps in-frame sequences only and misses some clones. Where compared with another copy, unresolved V genes explain less than half of these, and the others have no known cause. V and J calls and clone size come straight from that table; D and trimming were deduced from the DNA. The table for this sample lists around 290,000 clones; 75% to 90% of them were counted only once. The top ten constitute approximately 4.2% of the sample.

Collaborating institutions collected whole blood in K2EDTA tubes following their own protocols. For TCRbeta analysis, collaborator samples were shipped as frozen whole blood, as isolated PBMCs, or as DNA extracted from either sample type. This clone was picked up one time. The antigen it recognizes is unknown. It has no much larger one-base neighbor in the sample; base qualities were not kept. Sequencing was carried out using peripheral blood. Recombination linked TRBV10-2 to TRBJ2-2, with a tentative D gene TRBD2 over 7 matching bases. The source of this sequence is a man aged 40-50 years with acute or convalescent COVID-19. The DNA is as follows: TGCGCCATGGGGGAGGGGGCCGGGGAGCTGTTTTTT. The resulting protein is CAMGEGAGELFF.